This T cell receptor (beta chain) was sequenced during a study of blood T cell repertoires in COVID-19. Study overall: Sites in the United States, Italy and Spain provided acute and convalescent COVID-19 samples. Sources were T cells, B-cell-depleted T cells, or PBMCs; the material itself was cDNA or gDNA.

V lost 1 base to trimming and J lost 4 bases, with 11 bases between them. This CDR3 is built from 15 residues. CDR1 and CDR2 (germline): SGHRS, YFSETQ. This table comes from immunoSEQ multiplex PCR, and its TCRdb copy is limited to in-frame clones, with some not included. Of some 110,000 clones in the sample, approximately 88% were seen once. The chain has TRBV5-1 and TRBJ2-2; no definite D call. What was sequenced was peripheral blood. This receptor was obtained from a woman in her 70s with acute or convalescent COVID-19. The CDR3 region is CASSLNVGVTGELFF. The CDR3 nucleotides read TGCGCCAGCAGCTTGAACGTGGGCGTCACCGGGGAGCTGTTTTTT.